This is a list of T cell receptor beta chains from one sample in a study of blood T cells in healthy people across ages. Using its own MiXCR run on the 5' RACE reads, TCRdb lists one record per CDR3 protein. The sample shows some 1 million distinct CDR3 sequences, over 35% of them seen only once. Input material: blood. These TCRs come from a woman between 55 and 75 years old in good health. Both conserved end residues are trimmed from each CDR3. Clone size appears in some rows only: once, few, many, or a class for an expanded clone.

v_call	clone_size	j_call	cdr3_aa
TRBV18	-	TRBJ2-4	ASPSPMWGQY
TRBV7-2	-	-	ASSPWDSPTVSSYNEQY
TRBV7-9	few	TRBJ2-7	ASSRRSSTEGAYEQY
TRBV6-5	-	TRBJ2-1	ASSYLAGLAGKDNEQF
TRBV27	-	TRBJ2-5	ASSLSGLAEFQETQY
TRBV3-1	-	TRBJ2-1	ASSQHYNEQF
TRBV5-1	-	-	ASRIPGQTYEQY
TRBV20-1	few	TRBJ2-5	SARVFRQFQETQY
TRBV6-1	-	TRBJ2-7	ASSRTSVFGVSDEQY
TRBV3-1	-	TRBJ2-3	ASSQGAGSNTDTQY
TRBV30	-	TRBJ1-2	AWSVAGANYGYT
TRBV27	-	TRBJ1-5	ASRPNAGFNQPQH
TRBV7-9	few	TRBJ2-7	ASMTSGLSYEQY
TRBV6-5	-	TRBJ2-7	ASRADKDRFSYEQY
TRBV29-1	-	TRBJ1-2	SVEARGRPYGYT
TRBV29-1	many	TRBJ2-4	SAEDRVNIQY
TRBV5-1	-	TRBJ2-2	ASSVSGRGNTGELF
TRBV30	-	TRBJ2-1	AWRSRGEQF
TRBV7-3	-	TRBJ2-1	ASSPTGGEQF
TRBV12-3/TRBV12-4	-	TRBJ2-5	ASSARGAGIKETQY
TRBV6-2/TRBV6-3	many	TRBJ2-7	ASSYRLNDYEQY
TRBV5-6	-	TRBJ2-1	ASSLRDRYNEQF
TRBV20-1	few	TRBJ2-5	SAQGLAHSEGDQY
TRBV7-3	few	TRBJ2-3	ASSIPGLDTDTQY
TRBV5-5	-	TRBJ2-6	ASIRLLSGANVLT
TRBV27	few	TRBJ2-7	ASSTTGGPYEQY
TRBV7-2	-	TRBJ2-7	ASSLAGASSYEQY
TRBV3-1	-	TRBJ2-7	ASSQDGESEQY
TRBV7-9	few	TRBJ2-5	ASSFAGGVQETQY
TRBV7-8	-	TRBJ1-2	ASSLAELGSGYT
TRBV6-1	few	TRBJ2-7	ASSEWQEYSYEQY
TRBV6-6	once	TRBJ2-1	ASSSRGGQF
TRBV10-3	-	TRBJ2-7	AISEVGGSFGQY
TRBV11-3	few	TRBJ2-7	ASSSPSTAAVVLAGSYEQY
TRBV27	many	TRBJ2-7	ASSSSILREQY
TRBV7-9	few	TRBJ2-6	ASSLAFGTGLDSGANVLT
TRBV28	-	TRBJ2-7	ASSPHGQALRTYEQY
TRBV29-1	-	TRBJ2-1	SGFGGHEQF
TRBV11-2	once	TRBJ2-7	ASSLGTKPSLEQY
TRBV12-3/TRBV12-4	few	TRBJ2-1	ASGPSLAETSWF
TRBV7-8	-	TRBJ2-3	ASSLEFMAGTRADTQY
TRBV5-1	-	TRBJ2-1	ASSVMLLGLADYNEQF
TRBV10-3	few	TRBJ2-7	AITLGQGWQY
TRBV20-1	-	TRBJ1-1	SARDLVNTEAF
TRBV3-1	few	TRBJ2-3	ASSQDGLAEDTQY
TRBV5-5	-	TRBJ2-3	ASSLGTGTGEEGTQY
TRBV15	few	TRBJ1-2	ATSRDGGSGYT
TRBV20-1	-	TRBJ2-3	SAKTRTGGGTQY
TRBV6-5	-	TRBJ2-3	ASALGSTDTQY